These 24 T cell receptor beta chains originate from one sample sequenced in a study of T-cell reconstitution after alpha-beta-depleted transplantation in children. Preparing the TCRbeta library involved the use of unique molecular identifiers. TCRdb reprocessed the PCR reads via MiXCR and lists one record per CDR3 protein. The repertoire holds about 310,000 distinct CDR3 sequences, with over 20% as singletons. The sample was PBMCs, mostly from graft donor cells, taken 180 days after TCRalphabeta/CD19-depleted stem cell transplant. The receptors come from a male patient aged 10 to 17 who had a stem cell transplant for acute lymphoblastic leukemia, so the T cells may come from the graft donor.

V is TRBV5-1 and J is TRBJ2-2; no firm D call. From germline, CDR1 is SGHRS and CDR2 YFSETQ. The CDR3 has 15 residues. Trimming left V 1 base short and J 2 bases short, with 9 bases between. In nucleotides, the CDR3 is TGCGCCAGCAGCTTGCAACAGACTAACACCGGGGAGCTGTTTTTT. It encodes CASSLQQTNTGELFF.

V is TRBV20-1 and J is TRBJ2-7, with 9 bases lining up with TRBD1. The CDR3 extends over 15 amino acids. V gave up 3 bases and J gave up 2 bases; unmatched junction bases: 8. The germline V gene has CDR1 DFQATT and CDR2 SNEGSKA (reference sequence). This chain's CDR3 is CSASVVGTGPYEQYF. For the CDR3, the DNA is TGCAGTGCTAGCGTGGTCGGGACAGGGCCCTACGAGCAGTACTTC.

The genes are TRBV24-1 and TRBJ2-1; 10 bases map to TRBD2. Germline V CDR1 and CDR2: KGHDR, SFDVKD. This CDR3 region has 17 residues. Trimming took 6 bases from V and 9 from J; bases not matched to a gene: 16. The CDR3 loop is CATSSLWLAGEVSEQFF. The CDR3 DNA reads as TGTGCCACCAGTTCATTGTGGCTAGCGGGAGAAGTAAGTGAGCAGTTCTTC.

This chain connects TRBV11-1 to TRBJ1-4; 10 nucleotides align to TRBD1. The J segment lost 7 bases and the V segment lost 3 bases, leaving 20 bases of the junction unmatched. The CDR3 is 20 residues long. Germline-derived CDR1 and CDR2 are SGHAT and FQDESV (reference sequence). CDR3 DNA: TGTGCCAGCAGCTTCCGCCCTTTACGCCTGACAGGGGGCGGTTTTGAAAAACTGTTTTTT. As protein: CASSFRPLRLTGGGFEKLFF. Full variable domain (outside the CDR3, taken from reference TRBV11-1 and TRBJ1-4): EAEVAQSPRYKITEKSQAVAFWCDPISGHATLYWYRQILGQGPELLVQFQDESVVDDSQLPKDRFSAERLKGVDSTLKIQPAELGDSAMYLCASSFRPLRLTGGGFEKLFFGSGTQLSVL.

This chain uses TRBV12-3 or TRBV12-4 with TRBJ2-5; 12 bases line up with TRBD2. The CDR3 is 16 amino acids. The V segment lost 5 bases and the J segment 5 bases; nucleotides outside the gene matches: 9. In DNA, the CDR3 is TGTGCCAGCAGTCCCCGGACTAGCGGGACTTGGGAGACCCAGTACTTC. It translates to CASSPRTSGTWETQYF.

The V and J genes are TRBV20-1 and TRBJ2-7; maybe TRBD2 (5 bases). Germline V CDR1 and CDR2: DFQATT, SNEGSKA (reference sequence). This CDR3 spans 15 amino acids. V gave up 5 bases and J gave up 2 bases, with 19 bases separating them. CDR3 bases: TGCAGTGCTCCTACCAGCGGTCCTTTGGCCTACGAGCAGTACTTC. It specifies CSAPTSGPLAYEQYF.

CDR3 loop: CATSSYGTDNGLASFWSGETQYF. The CDR3 DNA reads as TGTGCCACCAGCAGTTACGGGACCGATAATGGGCTTGCGTCATTCTGGTCGGGGGAGACCCAGTACTTC. The chain couples TRBV15 to TRBJ2-5, with D perhaps assigned TRBD1 or TRBD2 (5 bases each). Per the germline V gene, CDR1 is LNHNV and CDR2 is YYDKDF (reference sequence). Trimming removed 3 bases at V and 5 bases at J, with 40 bases between. The CDR3 is 23 amino acids. The full variable domain, its missing parts supplied by reference TRBV15 and TRBJ2-5, is DAMVIQNPRYQVTQFGKPVTLSCSQTLNHNVMYWYQQKSSQAPKLLFHYYDKDFNNEADTPDNFQSRRPNTSFCFLDIRSPGLGDTAMYLCATSSYGTDNGLASFWSGETQYFGPGTRLLVL.

This chain uses TRBV7-7 with TRBJ2-7; D unclear. The CDR3 is made up of 15 amino acids. V was clipped by 2 bases and J by 3 bases, with 14 bases between them. Per germline, CDR1 SSHAT and CDR2 FNYEAQ (reference sequence). Written as DNA, the CDR3 is TGTGCCAGCAGCTTATATGCCGACGGAATCTACGAGCAGTACTTC. It is translated as CASSLYADGIYEQYF. The full variable domain, with the rest looked up from reference TRBV7-7 and TRBJ2-7, is GAGVSQSPRYKVTKRGQDVTLRCDPISSHATLYWYQQALGQGPEFLTYFNYEAQPDKSGLPSDRFSAERPEGSISTLTIQRTEQRDSAMYRCASSLYADGIYEQYFGPGTRLTVT.

This clonotype was observed a handful of times. This chain joins TRBV5-6 and TRBJ1-5; D remains unclear. Germline V gene lookup returns CDR1 SGHDT and CDR2 YYEEEE. V lost 0 bases to trimming and J lost 5 bases, with 12 bases between them. There are 15 residues in the CDR3. The CDR3 is CASSLAGRWDQPQHF. CDR3 coding DNA: TGTGCCAGCAGCTTGGCCGGGAGGTGGGATCAGCCCCAGCATTTT.

This clonotype appeared a few times. The V gene is TRBV9, the J gene TRBJ2-7; 10 bases map to TRBD2. The CDR3 length is 20 residues. J lost 2 bases, V lost 0 bases, and 17 bases had no gene match. The germline V gene has CDR1 SGDLS and CDR2 YYNGEE. CDR3 coding DNA: TGTGCCAGCAGCGTAGGACCGCAGGGAGAGCCTAGCGGGAGTCCCTACGAGCAGTACTTC. This sequence encodes CASSVGPQGEPSGSPYEQYF.

The chain employs TRBV28 and TRBJ1-4; no firm D call. V dropped 7 bases and J dropped 8 bases, with 11 bases sitting between them. Per germline, CDR1 MDHEN and CDR2 SYDVKM. The CDR3 length is 12 residues. The CDR3 DNA is TGTGCCAGCATAGACGAGTGGGAAAAACTGTTTTTT. Translating it yields CASIDEWEKLFF.

The gene calls are TRBV7-3 and TRBJ2-3; no firm D call. Trimming pared 4 bases from V and 6 bases from J, leaving 11 bases between. This CDR3 spans 13 amino acids. Germline V gene sequence: CDR1 SGHTA, CDR2 FQGTGA. The CDR3 region is CASSSIRSDTQYF. The CDR3 coding sequence is TGTGCCAGCAGCTCCATTCGGTCCGATACGCAGTATTTT. Variable domain in full (rest from reference TRBV7-3 and TRBJ2-3): GAGVSQTPSNKVTEKGKYVELRCDPISGHTALYWYRQSLGQGPEFLIYFQGTGAADDSGLPNDRFFAVRPEGSVSTLKIQRTERGDSAVYLCASSSIRSDTQYFGPGTRLTVL.

This clonotype was seen more than once but under ten times. The chain recombines TRBV7-2 with TRBJ2-1, with D tentatively TRBD1 or TRBD2 (5 bases each). This CDR3 is 14 amino acids long. V lost 0 bases to trimming and J lost 10 bases, with 13 bases between them. Germline CDR1 and CDR2: SGHTA and FQGNSA. For the CDR3, the DNA is TGTGCCAGCAGCTTAGCCCAGGGAGTACGGGAGCAGTTCTTC. Protein: CASSLAQGVREQFF.

V and J are TRBV7-9 and TRBJ2-1; 7 bases fit TRBD2. V was clipped by 5 bases and J by 4 bases; unmatched bases: 8. Germline V gene data show CDR1 as SEHNR and CDR2 as FQNEAQ (reference sequence). CDR3 length: 15 amino acids. CDR3 region: CASSEGLGVYNEQFF. For the CDR3, the DNA is TGTGCCAGCAGCGAAGGACTAGGAGTGTACAATGAGCAGTTCTTC.

This clonotype was counted between two and nine times. V gene TRBV11-3 combines with J gene TRBJ2-1, with 10 bases that match TRBD2. The CDR3 consists of 14 residues. CDR1 and CDR2 (germline): SGHNT, YENEEA. V was clipped by 2 bases and J by 8 bases; unmatched bases: 3. The CDR3 sequence is CASSLQAGGDEQFF. The DNA for the CDR3 is TGTGCCAGCAGCTTACAAGCGGGAGGGGATGAGCAGTTCTTC.

DNA for the CDR3: TGTGCCAGCAGCCACCAGAACACCGGGGAGCTGTTTTTT. Its protein is CASSHQNTGELFF. This chain connects TRBV4-2 to TRBJ2-2; D is unresolved. This CDR3 has 13 amino acids. CDR1 is LGHNA and CDR2 is YNFKEQ in the germline V gene. V was clipped by 3 bases and J by 1 base, with 3 bases between them.

V gene TRBV7-9 combines with J gene TRBJ2-1; 10 bases are shared with TRBD2. Germline V lookup: CDR1 SEHNR, CDR2 FQNEAQ (reference sequence). CDR3 length: 16 amino acids. The V segment lost 3 bases and the J segment 3 bases; nucleotides outside the gene matches: 5. As DNA, the CDR3 is TGTGCCAGCAGCTTGCTAGCGGGAGAAGGCTACAATGAGCAGTTCTTC. Residues: CASSLLAGEGYNEQFF.

The chain combines TRBV20-1 with TRBJ2-1; no clear D. This CDR3 region has 18 residues. Germline V gene lookup returns CDR1 DFQATT and CDR2 SNEGSKA (reference sequence). V lost 2 bases to trimming and J lost 5 bases, with 25 bases between them. CDR3 bases: TGCAGTGCTAGATTCAGAAGAAGCTATGGGCCAGCAGACAATGAGCAGTTCTTC. Translated: CSARFRRSYGPADNEQFF.

In its sample, this clonotype was seen a few times. The chain has TRBV20-1 and TRBJ2-1, with D perhaps being TRBD1 or TRBD2 (6 bases each). Germline V lookup: CDR1 DFQATT, CDR2 SNEGSKA (reference sequence). This CDR3 spans 17 amino acids. The ends were cut back, 6 bases at V and 0 bases at J, with 21 bases in the middle. As DNA, the CDR3 is TGCAGTGCGCCCAAGTTGGGGGGCCCTAGCTCCTACAATGAGCAGTTCTTC. It translates to CSAPKLGGPSSYNEQFF.

This clonotype was picked up one time. The chain couples TRBV7-2 to TRBJ2-5; D remains ambiguous. The CDR3 is made up of 17 amino acids. V gave up 1 base and J gave up 1 base, with 16 bases separating them. The germline V gene has CDR1 SGHTA and CDR2 FQGNSA. DNA of the CDR3: TGTGCCAGCAGCTTAGTTTATGGTTCGGCAGCCCAAGAGACCCAGTACTTC. Protein sequence: CASSLVYGSAAQETQYF.

CDR3 DNA: TGTGCCAGCAGCTTTCGACGGCTAGCCAAAAACATTCAGTACTTC. It translates to CASSFRRLAKNIQYF. The V gene is TRBV5-6, the J gene TRBJ2-4; the D is unclear. The CDR3 runs to 15 residues. From germline, CDR1 is SGHDT and CDR2 YYEEEE. V was clipped by 2 bases and J by 0 bases, with 9 bases between them.

V gene TRBV5-1 combines with J gene TRBJ2-5; 7 nucleotides line up with TRBD1. This CDR3 is built from 15 residues. J gave up 1 base and V 2 bases, and 5 bases lay outside the gene matches. Germline V CDR1 and CDR2: SGHRS, YFSETQ. The DNA for the CDR3 is TGCGCCAGCAGCTTTGGGGGACAGCTCCAAGAGACCCAGTACTTC. Translating it yields CASSFGGQLQETQYF.

There are a few counts of this clonotype. The J gene is TRBJ1-1, the V gene TRBV9; 7 nucleotides match TRBD1. This CDR3 comprises 15 residues. The J segment lost 8 bases and the V segment lost 1 base, leaving 11 bases of the junction unmatched. Per germline, CDR1 SGDLS and CDR2 YYNGEE. The chain's CDR3 is CASSVSGTDSEEAFF. Written as DNA, the CDR3 is TGTGCCAGCAGCGTATCCGGGACAGATTCCGAGGAAGCTTTCTTT.

This sequence joins TRBV14 and TRBJ2-3; D remains ambiguous. Germline V CDR1 and CDR2: SGHDN, FVKESK. Trimming pared 4 bases from V and 2 bases from J, leaving 7 bases between. The CDR3 is 13 amino acids. Here the CDR3 reads CASSPFDTDTQYF. CDR3 bases: TGTGCCAGCAGCCCGTTTGACACAGATACGCAGTATTTT. Full variable domain (rest looked up from reference TRBV14 and TRBJ2-3): EAGVTQFPSHSVIEKGQTVTLRCDPISGHDNLYWYRRVMGKEIKFLLHFVKESKQDESGMPNNRFLAERTGGTYSTLKVQPAELEDSGVYFCASSPFDTDTQYFGPGTRLTVL.